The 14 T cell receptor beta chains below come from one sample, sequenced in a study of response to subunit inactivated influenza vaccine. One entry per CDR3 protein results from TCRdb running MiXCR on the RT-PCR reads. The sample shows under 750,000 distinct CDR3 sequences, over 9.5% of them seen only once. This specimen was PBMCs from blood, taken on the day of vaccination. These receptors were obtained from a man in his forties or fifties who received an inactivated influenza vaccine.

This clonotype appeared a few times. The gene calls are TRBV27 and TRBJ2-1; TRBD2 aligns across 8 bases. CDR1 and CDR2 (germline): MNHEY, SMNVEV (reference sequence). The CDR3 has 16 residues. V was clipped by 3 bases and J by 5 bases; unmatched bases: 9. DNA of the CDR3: TGTGCCAGCAGTTTTTTTGAAGCGGGAGTCAACAATGAGCAGTTCTTC. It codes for CASSFFEAGVNNEQFF.

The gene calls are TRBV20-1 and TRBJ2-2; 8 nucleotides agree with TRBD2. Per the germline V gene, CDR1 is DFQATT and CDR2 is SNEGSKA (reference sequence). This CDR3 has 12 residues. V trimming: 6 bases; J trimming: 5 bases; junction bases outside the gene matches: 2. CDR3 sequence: CSASSGTGELFF. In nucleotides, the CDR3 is TGCAGTGCCTCTAGCGGGACCGGGGAGCTGTTTTTT.

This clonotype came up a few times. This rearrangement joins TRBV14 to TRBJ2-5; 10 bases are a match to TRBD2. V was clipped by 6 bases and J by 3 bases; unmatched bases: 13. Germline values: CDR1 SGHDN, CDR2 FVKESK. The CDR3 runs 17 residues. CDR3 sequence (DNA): TGTGCCAGCAGTCGTCTCCCGGGACTAGCGAGGGAAGAGACCCAGTACTTC. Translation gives CASSRLPGLAREETQYF.

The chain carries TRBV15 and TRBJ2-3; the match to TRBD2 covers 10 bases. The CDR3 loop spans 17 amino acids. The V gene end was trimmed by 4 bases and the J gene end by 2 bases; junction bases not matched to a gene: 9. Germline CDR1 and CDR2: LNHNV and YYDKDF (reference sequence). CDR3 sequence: CATSTNLAGVTTDTQYF. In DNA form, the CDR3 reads TGTGCCACCAGCACCAACCTAGCGGGAGTTACCACAGATACGCAGTATTTT.

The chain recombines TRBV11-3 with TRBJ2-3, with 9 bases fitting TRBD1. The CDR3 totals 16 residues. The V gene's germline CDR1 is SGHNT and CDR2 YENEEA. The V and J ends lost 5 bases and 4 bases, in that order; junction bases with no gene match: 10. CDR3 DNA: TGTGCCAGCAGCACGGGCCTGGGACAGGGAGCAGATACGCAGTATTTT. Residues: CASSTGLGQGADTQYF.

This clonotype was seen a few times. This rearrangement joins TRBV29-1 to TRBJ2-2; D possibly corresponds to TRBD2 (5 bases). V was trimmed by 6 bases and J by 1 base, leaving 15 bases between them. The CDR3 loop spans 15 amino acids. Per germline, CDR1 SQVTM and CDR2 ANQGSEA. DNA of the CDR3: TGCAGCGTGGCCAATAGCGCGAGGAACACCGGGGAGCTGTTTTTT. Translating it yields CSVANSARNTGELFF.

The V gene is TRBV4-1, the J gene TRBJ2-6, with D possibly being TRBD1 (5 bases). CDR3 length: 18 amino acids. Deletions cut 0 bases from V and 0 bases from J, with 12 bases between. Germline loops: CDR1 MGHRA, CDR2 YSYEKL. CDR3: CASSQEGQGLSGANVLTF. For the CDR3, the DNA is TGCGCCAGCAGCCAAGAAGGGCAGGGCCTCTCTGGGGCCAACGTCCTGACTTTC.

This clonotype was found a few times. The CDR3 sequence is CASSLVIGTSGRKEQFF. The CDR3 DNA reads as TGTGCCAGCAGCTTAGTTATCGGGACTAGCGGGAGGAAGGAGCAGTTCTTC. V gene TRBV11-1 combines with J gene TRBJ2-1; TRBD2 matches at 15 bases. V lost 1 base and J lost 10; bases outside the gene matches: 8. Germline V gives CDR1 SGHAT, CDR2 FQDESV (reference sequence). The length of the CDR3 is 17 residues.

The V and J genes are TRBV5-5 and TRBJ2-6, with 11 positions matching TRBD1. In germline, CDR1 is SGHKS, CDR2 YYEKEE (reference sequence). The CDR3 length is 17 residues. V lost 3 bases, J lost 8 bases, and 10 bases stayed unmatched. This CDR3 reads CASSSGQGAISTNVLTF. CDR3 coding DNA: TGTGCCAGCAGCTCTGGACAGGGGGCCATATCTACCAACGTCCTGACTTTC.

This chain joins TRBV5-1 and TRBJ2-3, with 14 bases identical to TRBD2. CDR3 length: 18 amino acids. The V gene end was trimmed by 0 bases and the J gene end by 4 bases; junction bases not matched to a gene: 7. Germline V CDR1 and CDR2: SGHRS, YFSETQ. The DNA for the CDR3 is TGCGCCAGCAGCTTGGCCGGGACTAGCGGGGGATTCGCAGATACGCAGTATTTT. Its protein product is CASSLAGTSGGFADTQYF.

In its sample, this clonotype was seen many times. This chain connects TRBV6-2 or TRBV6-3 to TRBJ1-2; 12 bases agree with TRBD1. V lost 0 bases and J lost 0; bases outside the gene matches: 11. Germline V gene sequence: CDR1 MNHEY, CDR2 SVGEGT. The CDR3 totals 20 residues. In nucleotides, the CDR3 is TGTGCCAGCAGTTACTCAAACCCGGGACAGGGGGCGCGGGCTAACTATGGCTACACCTTC. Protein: CASSYSNPGQGARANYGYTF.

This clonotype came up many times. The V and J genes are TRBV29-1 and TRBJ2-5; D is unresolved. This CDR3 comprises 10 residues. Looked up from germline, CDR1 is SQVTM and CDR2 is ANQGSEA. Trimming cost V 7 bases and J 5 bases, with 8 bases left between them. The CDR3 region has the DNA TGCAGCGCCTTCCTCGAGACCCAGTACTTC. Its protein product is CSAFLETQYF.

CDR3: CASLPGANVLTF. DNA for the CDR3: TGTGCCAGCCTCCCAGGGGCCAACGTCCTGACTTTC. This chain links TRBV7-2 with TRBJ2-6; D not resolved. This CDR3 has 12 amino acids. Per germline, CDR1 SGHTA and CDR2 FQGNSA. V gave up 8 bases and J gave up 4 bases, with 6 bases separating them.

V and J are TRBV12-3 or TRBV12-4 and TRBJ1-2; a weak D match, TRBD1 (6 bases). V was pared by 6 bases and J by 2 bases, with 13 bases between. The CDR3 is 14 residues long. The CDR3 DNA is TGTGCCAGCAGGCACAGGGTACCCAACTATGGCTACACCTTC. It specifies CASRHRVPNYGYTF.